These 10 T cell receptor beta chains originate from one sample sequenced in a study of memory CD4+ T cells and cytomegalovirus serostatus. The table came from immunoSEQ multiplex PCR; TCRdb's copy has only in-frame clones and leaves some out. The table includes roughly 45,000 clones, roughly 80% detected once. The sort gate was single viable CD3+CD4+CD8-CD45RO+ cells for memory CD4+ T cells. Sequenced material: memory CD4+ T cells from blood. These receptors were taken from an adult in good health and CMV-seronegative.

As DNA, the CDR3 is TGTGCCAGCAGCTTATCCGGGGGGGCCTTTGAGACCCAGTACTTC. It yields the protein CASSLSGGAFETQYF. V is TRBV7-9 and J is TRBJ2-5; 8 positions agree with TRBD2. The CDR3 has 15 amino acids. The germline V gene has CDR1 SEHNR and CDR2 FQNEAQ (reference sequence). V shed 2 bases, J shed 5 bases, and the junction held 7 bases outside the gene matches. The full variable domain, with the rest looked up from reference TRBV7-9 and TRBJ2-5, is DTGVSQNPRHKITKRGQNVTFRCDPISEHNRLYWYRQTLGQGPEFLTYFQNEAQLEKSRLLSDRFSAERPKGSFSTLEIQRTEQGDSAMYLCASSLSGGAFETQYFGPGTRLLVL.

This sequence joins TRBV21-1 and TRBJ1-4. TRBV21-1 is a known pseudogene. The CDR3 sequence is 16 residues long. The CDR3 reads CASSKVGSEDNEKLFF. CDR3 DNA: TGTGCCAGCAGCAAAGTCGGGTCGGAGGATAATGAAAAACTGTTTTTT.

V and J are TRBV7-3 and TRBJ2-1; D remains ambiguous. V was pared by 6 bases and J by 9 bases, with 15 bases between. The CDR3 length is 13 residues. Germline CDR1 SGHTA, CDR2 FQGTGA. The CDR3 DNA reads TGTGCCAGCAGATTTACAGTTACGGGTGAGCAGTTCTTC. Its translation: CASRFTVTGEQFF.

The rearrangement links TRBV18 to TRBJ2-7; possibly TRBD1 for D (7 bases). Looked up from germline, CDR1 is KGHSH and CDR2 is LQKENI. The V gene lost 6 bases and the J gene lost 3 bases, with 18 bases spanning the gap. The CDR3 contains 15 residues. CDR3 sequence reads: CASSGGGTAFYEQYF. The CDR3 coding sequence is TGTGCCAGCTCTGGTGGGGGGACAGCTTTCTACGAGCAGTACTTC. The variable domain in full, with the rest retrieved from reference TRBV18 and TRBJ2-7, is NAGVMQNPRHLVRRRGQEARLRCSPMKGHSHVYWYRQLPEEGLKFMVYLQKENIIDESGMPKERFSAEFPKEGPSILRIQQVVRGDSAAYFCASSGGGTAFYEQYFGPGTRLTVT.

This chain joins TRBV5-6 and TRBJ2-1; D gene ambiguous. The V and J ends lost 4 bases and 8 bases respectively, with 7 bases between them. CDR1 is SGHDT and CDR2 is YYEEEE in the germline V gene. CDR3 length: 11 amino acids. The CDR3, as DNA: TGTGCCAGCAGCGTCATAGATGAGCAGTTCTTC. Translated, it gives CASSVIDEQFF.

This clone has just one count. The rearrangement uses TRBV7-3 and TRBJ2-3, with TRBD1 identical over 10 bases. The length of the CDR3 is 16 residues. V was clipped by 2 bases and J by 4 bases; unmatched bases: 6. Germline loops: CDR1 SGHTA, CDR2 FQGTGA. CDR3 bases: TGTGCCAGCAGCTTAGCCGGACAGGGGGGCCCAGATACGCAGTATTTT. Residues: CASSLAGQGGPDTQYF.

The V call is TRBV11-2, the J call TRBJ2-2, with D hard to call. Per the germline V gene, CDR1 is SGHAT and CDR2 is FQNNGV. Deletions cut 3 bases from V and 0 bases from J, with 2 bases between. The length of the CDR3 is 13 residues. As DNA, the CDR3 is TGTGCCAGCAGCTTTACGAACACCGGGGAGCTGTTTTTT. Translated, it gives CASSFTNTGELFF.

Of note for this clone: The sample holds other DNA sequences that translate to the same CDR3. V is TRBV19 and J is TRBJ1-2; 8 bases are shared with TRBD1. V trimming: 3 bases; J trimming: 3 bases; junction bases outside the gene matches: 3. Germline V gene data show CDR1 as LNHDA and CDR2 as SQIVND (reference sequence). This CDR3 has 14 amino acids. In DNA, the CDR3 is TGTGCCAGTAGTATCCAGGGGGCGGACTATGGCTACACCTTC. Its translation is CASSIQGADYGYTF. The full variable domain, its missing parts supplied by reference TRBV19 and TRBJ1-2, is DGGITQSPKYLFRKEGQNVTLSCEQNLNHDAMYWYRQDPGQGLRLIYYSQIVNDFQKGDIAEGYSVSREKKESFPLTVTSAQKNPTAFYLCASSIQGADYGYTFGSGTRLTVV.

The chain recombines TRBV11-2 with TRBJ2-5; no definite D call. CDR1 and CDR2 from the germline V gene are SGHAT and FQNNGV. V was pared by 7 bases and J by 7 bases, with 13 bases between. The length of the CDR3 is 12 residues. The CDR3 DNA is TGTGCCAGCACCTACACTGCAGGGACCCAGTACTTC. It specifies CASTYTAGTQYF.

The chain couples TRBV28 to TRBJ1-1, with TRBD1 identical over 7 bases. This CDR3 contains 15 residues. The germline CDR1 and CDR2 sequences are MDHEN and SYDVKM. V lost 7 bases, J lost 6 bases, and 14 bases stayed unmatched. The CDR3 loop reads CASIRGTTGRAEAFF. Written as DNA, the CDR3 is TGTGCCAGCATCCGGGGGACGACAGGGAGAGCTGAAGCTTTCTTT.